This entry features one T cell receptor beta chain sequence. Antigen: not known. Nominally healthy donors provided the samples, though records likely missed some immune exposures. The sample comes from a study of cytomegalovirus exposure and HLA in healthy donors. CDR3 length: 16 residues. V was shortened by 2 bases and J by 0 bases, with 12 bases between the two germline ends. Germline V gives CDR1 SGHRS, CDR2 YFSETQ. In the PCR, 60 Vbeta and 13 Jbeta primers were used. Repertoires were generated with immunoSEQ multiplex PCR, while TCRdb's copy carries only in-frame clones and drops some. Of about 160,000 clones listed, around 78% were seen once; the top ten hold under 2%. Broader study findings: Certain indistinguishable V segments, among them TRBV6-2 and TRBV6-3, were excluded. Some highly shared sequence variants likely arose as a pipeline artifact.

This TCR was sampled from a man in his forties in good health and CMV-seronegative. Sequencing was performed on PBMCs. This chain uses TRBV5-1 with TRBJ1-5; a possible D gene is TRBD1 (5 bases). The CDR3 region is CASSLEGLTSNQPQHF. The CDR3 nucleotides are TGCGCCAGCAGCTTAGAGGGACTGACTAGCAATCAGCCCCAGCATTTT. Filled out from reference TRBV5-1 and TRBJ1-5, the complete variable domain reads KAGVTQTPRYLIKTRGQQVTLSCSPISGHRSVSWYQQTPGQGLQFLFEYFSETQRNKGNFPGRFSGRQFSNSRSEMNVSTLELGDSALYLCASSLEGLTSNQPQHFGDGTRLSIL.